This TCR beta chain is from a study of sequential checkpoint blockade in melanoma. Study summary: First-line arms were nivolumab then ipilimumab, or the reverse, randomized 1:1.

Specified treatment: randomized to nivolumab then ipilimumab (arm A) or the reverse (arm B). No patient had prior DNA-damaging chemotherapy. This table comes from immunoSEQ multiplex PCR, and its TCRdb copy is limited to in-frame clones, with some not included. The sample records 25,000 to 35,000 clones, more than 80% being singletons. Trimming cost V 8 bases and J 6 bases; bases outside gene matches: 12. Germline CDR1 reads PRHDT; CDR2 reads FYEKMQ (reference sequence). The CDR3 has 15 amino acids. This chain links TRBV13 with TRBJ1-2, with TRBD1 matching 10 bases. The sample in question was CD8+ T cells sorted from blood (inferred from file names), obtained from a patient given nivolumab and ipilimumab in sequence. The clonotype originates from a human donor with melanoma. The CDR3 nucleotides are TGTGCCAGCCCCACCCCCGACAGGGGGCGACATGGCTACACCTTC. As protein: CASPTPDRGRHGYTF.